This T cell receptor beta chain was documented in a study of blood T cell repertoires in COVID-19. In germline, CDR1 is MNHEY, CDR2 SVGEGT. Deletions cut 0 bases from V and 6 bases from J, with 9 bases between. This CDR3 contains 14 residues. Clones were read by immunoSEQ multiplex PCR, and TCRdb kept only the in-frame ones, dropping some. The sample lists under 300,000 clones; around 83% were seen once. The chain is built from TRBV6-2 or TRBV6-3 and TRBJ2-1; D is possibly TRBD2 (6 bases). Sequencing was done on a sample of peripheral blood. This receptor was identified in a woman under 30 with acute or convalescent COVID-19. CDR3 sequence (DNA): TGTGCCAGCAGTTACTCATTGGAGGGCAATGAGCAGTTCTTC. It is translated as CASSYSLEGNEQFF.